Each of the 10 T cell receptor beta chains below was sequenced from the same sample in a study of CD8 T cells in Susac syndrome. Random hexamers were used to reverse transcribe about 0.45 to 1 ug of RNA. TCRdb re-analysed the immunoSEQ multiplex PCR reads in MiXCR, keeping a single row per CDR3 protein. The repertoire includes 150,000 to 200,000 distinct CDR3 sequences, 80% to 95% of them detected once, and roughly 0.13% sits in the top ten. The sequenced sample was CD4+ T cells from PBMCs. These receptor sequences come from a human donor in good health.

This chain connects TRBV11-2 to TRBJ2-3; 9 positions match TRBD2. V lost 1 base, J lost 11 bases, and 16 bases stayed unmatched. CDR1 and CDR2 from the germline V gene are SGHAT and FQNNGV. The CDR3 sequence is 17 residues long. In nucleotides, the CDR3 is TGTGCCAGCAGCTTAGCCCCCGGGGGGGGACTAGCCTCCCTGCAGTATTTT. Its protein product is CASSLAPGGGLASLQYF.

This chain links TRBV19 with TRBJ1-5, with a possible D match to TRBD1 (5 bases). V shed 4 bases and J shed 4 bases, with 14 bases lying between them. The germline CDR1 and CDR2 sequences are LNHDA and SQIVND (reference sequence). The CDR3 has 15 amino acids. The CDR3 here is CASSRSGARNQPQHF. CDR3 bases: TGTGCCAGTAGTAGGTCTGGGGCGCGGAATCAGCCCCAGCATTTT.

This chain uses TRBV9 with TRBJ1-1; no clear D. Germline loops: CDR1 SGDLS, CDR2 YYNGEE. V was shortened by 2 bases and J by 1 base, with 12 bases between the two germline ends. There are 15 residues in the CDR3. The CDR3: CASSVTGQRNTEAFF. The DNA of the CDR3 is TGTGCCAGCAGCGTCACGGGCCAGCGGAACACTGAAGCTTTCTTT.

This chain uses TRBV15 with TRBJ2-3; 7 bases are shared with TRBD1. The CDR3 is 14 residues long. The V segment lost 1 base and the J segment 4 bases; nucleotides outside the gene matches: 2. The germline CDR1 and CDR2 sequences are LNHNV and YYDKDF (reference sequence). The CDR3 DNA is TGTGCCACCAGCAGAGCCCAGGGGGCAGATACGCAGTATTTT. Protein: CATSRAQGADTQYF.

This chain links TRBV7-2 with TRBJ1-6; D is perhaps TRBD1 (5 bases). CDR1 and CDR2 (germline): SGHTA, FQGNSA. V was clipped by 1 base and J by 8 bases, with 12 bases between them. The CDR3 loop spans 15 amino acids. CDR3 in amino acids: CASSLDWGMDSPLHF. CDR3 DNA: TGTGCCAGCAGCTTAGATTGGGGGATGGATTCACCCCTCCACTTT.

The J gene is TRBJ1-6, the V gene TRBV3-1; 7 bases are shared with TRBD1. V was pared by 0 bases and J by 7 bases, with 12 bases of the junction left unmatched. Germline lookup yields CDR1 LGHDT and CDR2 YNNKEL (reference sequence). There are 18 residues in the CDR3. The CDR3 loop reads CASSQEFPTRTGNSPLHF. CDR3 nucleotide sequence: TGTGCCAGCAGCCAAGAGTTTCCTACAAGGACAGGAAATTCACCCCTCCACTTT.

The CDR3 nucleotides are TGTGCCAGCTCACCCTGGACAGGGGGCGGCACAGATACGCAGTATTTT. This sequence encodes CASSPWTGGGTDTQYF. This chain joins TRBV18 and TRBJ2-3; 11 positions agree with TRBD1. The V segment lost 3 bases and the J segment 1 base; nucleotides outside the gene matches: 3. The CDR3 totals 16 residues. Germline V gene sequence: CDR1 KGHSH, CDR2 LQKENI. Looking up the rest from reference TRBV18 and TRBJ2-3 gives the full variable domain: NAGVMQNPRHLVRRRGQEARLRCSPMKGHSHVYWYRQLPEEGLKFMVYLQKENIIDESGMPKERFSAEFPKEGPSILRIQQVVRGDSAAYFCASSPWTGGGTDTQYFGPGTRLTVL.

The chain combines TRBV2 with TRBJ2-7; 8 bases fit TRBD2. V trimming: 7 bases; J trimming: 5 bases; junction bases outside the gene matches: 4. This CDR3 is 12 amino acids long. The germline gives CDR1 SNHLY, CDR2 FYNNEI. The CDR3 DNA sequence: TGTGCCAGCACACGGGGGGGCGACGAGCAGTACTTC. Protein: CASTRGGDEQYF.

This chain joins TRBV4-1 and TRBJ2-2; 13 nucleotides line up with TRBD2. Trimming took 6 bases from V and 5 from J; bases not matched to a gene: 6. The CDR3 runs 16 residues. Per germline, CDR1 MGHRA and CDR2 YSYEKL. The CDR3 is CASRRTSGGRTGELFF. CDR3 bases: TGCGCCAGCAGAAGGACTAGCGGGGGTCGTACCGGGGAGCTGTTTTTT.

The V and J genes are TRBV5-1 and TRBJ2-1; TRBD1 is a possible D gene (6 bases). V was trimmed by 0 bases and J by 2 bases, leaving 6 bases between them. The CDR3 has 14 residues. Germline V gene data show CDR1 as SGHRS and CDR2 as YFSETQ. The CDR3 nucleotides are TGCGCCAGCAGCTTGGGGGACACCTACAATGAGCAGTTCTTC. Its translation is CASSLGDTYNEQFF.